This T cell receptor beta chain was identified during a study of human T cells and chemical hapten exposure. Study-wide findings and caveats: The study found that DPC sensitization did not change TCRs above 1 in 1000 frequency.

Documented time point: healthy volunteer bleed at 6 weeks. The study extracted total RNA from unfractionated whole blood. For the library, individual cDNA molecules each received unique molecular identifiers. One entry per CDR3 protein results from TCRdb running MiXCR on the RACE reads. Seen here are around 80,000 distinct CDR3 sequences, 8.6% observed once, and the top ten hold 1.5%. The CDR3 has 16 residues. Trimming stripped 6 bases from V and 2 bases from J, with 18 bases between. This clonotype has a handful of counts. Its antigen is unidentified. Sequencing was carried out using whole blood. The rearrangement links TRBV12-3 or TRBV12-4 to TRBJ2-3; TRBD2 is a possible D gene (7 bases). The TCR comes from a male donor in good health. Some clones in this sample may be carry-over from other donors' samples. The CDR3 region has the DNA TGTGCCAGCAGCTGGCGGGGGCGAAAACCCACAGATACGCAGTATTTT. This translates into CASSWRGRKPTDTQYF.